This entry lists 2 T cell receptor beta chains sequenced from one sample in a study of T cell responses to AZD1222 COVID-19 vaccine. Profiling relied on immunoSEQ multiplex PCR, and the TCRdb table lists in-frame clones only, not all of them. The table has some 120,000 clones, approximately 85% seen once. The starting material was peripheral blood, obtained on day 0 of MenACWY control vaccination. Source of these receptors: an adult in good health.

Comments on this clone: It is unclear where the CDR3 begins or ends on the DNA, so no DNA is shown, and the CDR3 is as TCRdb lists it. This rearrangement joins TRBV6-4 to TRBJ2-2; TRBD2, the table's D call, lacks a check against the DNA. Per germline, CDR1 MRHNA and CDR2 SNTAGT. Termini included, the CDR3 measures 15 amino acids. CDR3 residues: CASSSSGEGTGELFF.

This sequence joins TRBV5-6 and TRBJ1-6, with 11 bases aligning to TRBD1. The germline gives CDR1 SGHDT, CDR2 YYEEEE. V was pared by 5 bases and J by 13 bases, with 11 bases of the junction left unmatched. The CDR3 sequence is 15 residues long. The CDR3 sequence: CASRLYGQGATPLHF. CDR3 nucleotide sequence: TGTGCCAGCAGGCTATATGGACAGGGGGCCACCCCCCTCCACTTT. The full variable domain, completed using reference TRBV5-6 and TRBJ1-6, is DAGVTQSPTHLIKTRGQQVTLRCSPKSGHDTVSWYQQALGQGPQFIFQYYEEEERQRGNFPDRFSGHQFPNYSSELNVNALLLGDSALYLCASRLYGQGATPLHFGNGTRLTVT.